This is a list of T cell receptor beta chains from one sample in a study of T cells in Graves' hyperthyroidism and ophthalmopathy. TCRdb processed the multiplex PCR reads anew with MiXCR; each CDR3 protein has one entry. The data hold hundreds of thousands of distinct CDR3 sequences, with around 15% observed a single time. The sequencing sample was made of blood. The source is a woman aged 18-30 years with Graves' hyperthyroidism. Both conserved end residues are part of each CDR3. A D gene is named only where the DNA matches it firmly. Size values are once, few and many counts, or a class for expanded clones, and some rows have none.

v_gene,d_gene,j_gene,abundance,CDR3aa,CDR3nt
TRBV18,.,TRBJ1-1,many,CASSPLQGTEAFF,TGTGCCAGCTCACCTTTACAGGGCACTGAAGCTTTCTTT
TRBV18,.,TRBJ2-2,.,CASSLNWGTDTGELFF,TGTGCCAGCTCACTCAACTGGGGGACCGACACCGGGGAGCTGTTTTTT
TRBV6-1,TRBD2,TRBJ2-1,many,CASRSGLEQFF,TGTGCCAGCAGATCGGGACTAGAGCAGTTCTTC
TRBV13,.,TRBJ2-1,many,CASRKRDAYNEQFF,TGTGCCAGCAGAAAACGTGACGCCTACAATGAGCAGTTCTTC
TRBV9,.,TRBJ2-7,many,CASSPQGKSSYEQYF,TGTGCCAGCAGCCCACAGGGTAAAAGCTCCTACGAGCAGTACTTC
TRBV20-1,.,TRBJ2-1,many,CSARDSSASSYNEQFF,TGCAGTGCTAGAGATTCATCAGCGAGCTCCTACAATGAGCAGTTCTTC
TRBV4-1,.,TRBJ1-6,.,CASSQDRGQGWNSPLHF,TGCGCCAGCAGCCAAGATCGGGGGCAGGGGTGGAATTCACCCCTCCACTTT
TRBV14,.,TRBJ1-1,.,CATSGKNTEAFF,TGTGCCACCAGCGGCAAGAACACTGAAGCTTTCTTT
TRBV7-9,TRBD1,TRBJ1-1,few,CASQNGQEMPQRPEAFF,TGTGCCAGCCAAAACGGACAGGAAATGCCCCAAAGGCCTGAAGCTTTCTTT
TRBV20-1,TRBD2,TRBJ2-3,many,CSASPREVPTDTQYF,TGCAGTGCTAGCCCGCGGGAGGTACCCACAGATACGCAGTATTTT
TRBV20-1,TRBD1,TRBJ2-1,many,CSASGRTGAGDEQFF,TGCAGTGCTAGTGGGCGGACAGGGGCGGGGGATGAGCAGTTCTTC
TRBV6-7,TRBD1,TRBJ2-1,.,CASSLPGQGLSEQFF,TGTGCCAGCAGCTTACCGGGACAGGGGCTCTCTGAGCAGTTCTTC
TRBV6-9,.,TRBJ1-1,.,CASSYPMGGPTEAFF,TGTGCCAGCAGTTACCCGATGGGGGGGCCCACTGAAGCTTTCTTT
TRBV15,.,TRBJ2-1,.,CATSNTGMEGKFF,TGTGCCACCAGCAACACCGGGATGGAAGGGAAGTTCTTC
TRBV12-3/TRBV12-4,TRBD1,TRBJ2-5,many,CASSSYRGRETQYF,TGTGCCAGCAGTTCTTACAGGGGGCGGGAGACCCAGTACTTC
TRBV29-1,.,TRBJ2-7,few,CSVGGSHEQYF,TGCAGCGTTGGGGGGAGTCACGAGCAGTACTTC
TRBV10-3,TRBD2,TRBJ2-1,few,CAISESGTSGSEQFF,TGTGCCATCAGTGAGTCTGGAACTAGCGGGAGTGAGCAGTTCTTC
TRBV24-1,TRBD1,TRBJ1-2,few,CATSEAGTGSGGYTF,TGTGCCACCAGTGAAGCCGGGACAGGGTCTGGTGGCTACACCTTC
TRBV20-1,TRBD2,TRBJ2-1,many,CSARDPRTPGLSDNEQFF,TGCAGTGCTAGAGATCCGAGGACCCCGGGACTAAGCGACAATGAGCAGTTCTTC
TRBV20-1,.,TRBJ2-1,.,CSATLPLGLYSYNEQFF,TGCAGTGCTACCCTCCCGCTGGGCCTTTACTCATACAATGAGCAGTTCTTC
TRBV29-1,TRBD2,TRBJ2-1,few,CSVTSPGLAVNEQFF,TGCAGCGTGACCAGCCCGGGACTAGCGGTTAATGAGCAGTTCTTC
TRBV6-1,.,TRBJ1-5,many,CASSRTRETSNQPQHF,TGTGCCAGCAGTCGTACCAGGGAGACGAGCAATCAGCCCCAGCATTTT
TRBV6-2/TRBV6-3,TRBD2,TRBJ2-3,few,CASSPIAGRTDTQYF,TGTGCCAGCAGTCCCATAGCGGGCCGCACAGATACGCAGTATTTT
TRBV7-8,TRBD1,TRBJ2-7,many,CASTTLRGQTSSYEQYF,TGTGCCAGCACCACCCTCCGGGGACAGACAAGCTCCTACGAGCAGTACTTC
TRBV11-2,.,TRBJ2-1,.,CASSLSSLNEQFF,TGTGCCAGCAGCTTATCTAGTTTGAATGAGCAGTTCTTC
TRBV5-6,TRBD1,TRBJ2-5,many,CASSNLYRDSQGETQYF,TGTGCCAGCAGCAACCTATACCGGGACAGCCAAGGAGAGACCCAGTACTTC